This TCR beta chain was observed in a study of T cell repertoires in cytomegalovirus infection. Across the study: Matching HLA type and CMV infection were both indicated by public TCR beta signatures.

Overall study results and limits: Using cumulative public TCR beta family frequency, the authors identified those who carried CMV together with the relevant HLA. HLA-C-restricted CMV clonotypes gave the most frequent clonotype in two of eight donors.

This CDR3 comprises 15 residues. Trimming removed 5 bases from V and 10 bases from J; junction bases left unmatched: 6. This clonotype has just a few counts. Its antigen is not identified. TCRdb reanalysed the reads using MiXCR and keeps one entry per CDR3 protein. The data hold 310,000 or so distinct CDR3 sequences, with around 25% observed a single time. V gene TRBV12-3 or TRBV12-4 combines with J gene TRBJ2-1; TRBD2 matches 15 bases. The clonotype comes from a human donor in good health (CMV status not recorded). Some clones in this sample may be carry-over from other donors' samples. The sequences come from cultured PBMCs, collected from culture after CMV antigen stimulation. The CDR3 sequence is CASSGTSGRPQEQFF. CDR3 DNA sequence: TGTGCCAGCAGTGGGACTAGCGGGAGGCCCCAAGAGCAGTTCTTC.